This T cell receptor (beta chain) emerged from a study of control samples from healthy donors and cancer patients. V was cut by 3 bases and J by 1 base, with 9 bases left in between. The CDR3 is made up of 15 amino acids. Germline V gene sequence: CDR1 ENHRY, CDR2 SYGVKD. Clones were sequenced by immunoSEQ multiplex PCR, and TCRdb holds only the in-frame ones, with some missing. The sample yields about 150,000 clones, 93% seen once. The chain employs TRBV10-3 and TRBJ2-2; no definite D call. The source material was blood. The clonotype originates from a middle-aged man in good health. The CDR3 coding sequence is TGTGCCATCAGTGATTCGGCAGTGAACACCGGGGAGCTGTTTTTT. Translated: CAISDSAVNTGELFF.